This note documents a single T cell receptor beta chain sequence. This entry is derived from a study of blood T cell repertoires in COVID-19. After removal of 3 bases from V and 3 bases from J, the junction contained 1 base not matched to a gene. CDR3 length: 14 amino acids. In germline, CDR1 is SNHLY, CDR2 FYNNEI. Data came from immunoSEQ multiplex PCR; TCRdb stores just in-frame clones and leaves some out. This sample has roughly 150,000 clones, with under 85% found just once. V gene TRBV2 combines with J gene TRBJ1-5; 8 nucleotides agree with TRBD1. This TCR derives from a woman of 80 years or more with acute or convalescent COVID-19. Source material: peripheral blood. The CDR3 loop reads CASSEQGANQPQHF. For the CDR3, the DNA is TGTGCCAGCAGTGAGCAGGGGGCCAATCAGCCCCAGCATTTT.